These 15 T cell receptor beta chains were sequenced from one sample in a study of radiation and T cells in renal cell carcinoma. The assay was immunoSEQ multiplex PCR, and TCRdb's table has in-frame clones only and misses some. This table has roughly 49,000 clones, 80% appearing once. Indicated time point: blood 2 weeks post-SBRT. The treatment here: 15 Gy SBRT to primary tumor, nephrectomy 4 weeks later. This specimen was blood, taken from a patient whose treatment included radiotherapy and nephrectomy. These receptors were obtained from a woman in her 70s with renal cell carcinoma.

V usage is TRBV5-1 and J usage is TRBJ2-1; D is perhaps TRBD1 (6 bases). V was clipped by 4 bases and J by 11 bases, with 10 bases between them. Per germline, CDR1 SGHRS and CDR2 YFSETQ. The CDR3 runs to 11 residues. Written as DNA, the CDR3 is TGCGCCAGCAGCCAAAGGGACAAGCAGTTCTTC. Its protein product is CASSQRDKQFF.

This clone was observed once. The genes are TRBV28 and TRBJ2-7; no definite D call. Per the germline V gene, CDR1 is MDHEN and CDR2 is SYDVKM. The CDR3 has 13 residues. Trimming removed 2 bases at V and 1 base at J, with 6 bases between. For the CDR3, the DNA is TGTGCCAGCAGTTTACGACATTCCTACGAGCAGTACTTC. Its protein product is CASSLRHSYEQYF.

V gene TRBV27 combines with J gene TRBJ2-1; D may correspond to TRBD1 or TRBD2 (5 bases each). Per germline, CDR1 MNHEY and CDR2 SMNVEV (reference sequence). Trimming stripped 6 bases from V and 10 bases from J, with 19 bases between. CDR3 size: 14 residues. The CDR3 reads CASRDPGTRKEQFF. CDR3 nucleotide sequence: TGTGCCAGCAGGGATCCCGGGACCCGGAAAGAGCAGTTCTTC.

This clone has just one count. The CDR3 coding sequence is TGTGCCAGCAGTGAAGAGGCGGGGTCCTACGAGCAGTACTTC. Protein product: CASSEEAGSYEQYF. J is TRBJ2-7 and V is TRBV6-1, with D perhaps TRBD2 (6 bases). Deletions cut 1 base from V and 1 base from J, with 8 bases between. The CDR3 is made up of 14 amino acids. Germline CDR1 is MNHNS and CDR2 is SASEGT.

The chain employs TRBV6-5 and TRBJ1-4; TRBD1 might be the D (5 bases). The CDR3 sequence is 13 residues long. In germline, CDR1 is MNHEY, CDR2 SVGAGI. The V and J ends lost 6 bases and 2 bases respectively, with 7 bases between them. CDR3 sequence reads: CASRRGTNEKLFF. The CDR3, as DNA: TGTGCCAGCAGACGGGGGACTAATGAAAAACTGTTTTTT.

The chain joins TRBV5-4 to TRBJ2-7; 12 bases align to TRBD2. The V gene's germline CDR1 is SGHNT and CDR2 YYREEE (reference sequence). There are 15 residues in the CDR3. The trim removed 3 bases at V and 5 bases at J, leaving 6 bases unmatched. The CDR3 DNA sequence: TGTGCCAGCAGCTCCCGGACTAGCGGGAATCACGAGCAGTACTTC. It encodes CASSSRTSGNHEQYF.

The genes are TRBV7-2 and TRBJ1-5; 7 nucleotides match TRBD1. The V segment lost 5 bases and the J segment 9 bases; nucleotides outside the gene matches: 22. Per the germline V gene, CDR1 is SGHTA and CDR2 is FQGNSA. The CDR3 spans 18 residues. The CDR3 region is CASSLSGPPGQARGPQHF. The CDR3 DNA follows: TGTGCCAGCAGCCTCTCCGGTCCCCCTGGACAGGCACGTGGGCCCCAGCATTTT.

The V and J genes are TRBV5-4 and TRBJ2-5, with D possibly TRBD1 on 5 matching bases. From germline, CDR1 is SGHNT and CDR2 YYREEE (reference sequence). The CDR3 contains 15 residues. V shed 4 bases and J shed 0 bases, with 13 bases lying between them. CDR3 nucleotides: TGTGCCAGCAGCACTAAGGACAAGTACCAAGAGACCCAGTACTTC. As protein: CASSTKDKYQETQYF.

On this clone: The germline gene is not matched at one end of the junction; a read error may be the cause. CDR3 coding DNA: TGTGCCAGCAGCTTCATCGCCCAACAGACCCAGTACTTC. Translated: CASSFIAQQTQYF. The chain is built from TRBV7-3 and TRBJ2-5; D not certain. This CDR3 has 13 amino acids. Germline CDR1 SGHTA, CDR2 FQGTGA. Full variable domain (rest looked up from reference TRBV7-3 and TRBJ2-5): GAGVSQTPSNKVTEKGKYVELRCDPISGHTALYWYRQSLGQGPEFLIYFQGTGAADDSGLPNDRFFAVRPEGSVSTLKIQRTERGDSAVYLCASSFIAQQTQYFGPGTRLLVL.

The V gene is TRBV5-1, the J gene TRBJ1-5; no definite D call. The germline V gene has CDR1 SGHRS and CDR2 YFSETQ. Deletions cut 2 bases from V and 4 bases from J, with 7 bases between. CDR3 length: 13 residues. Here the CDR3 reads CASSFGENQPQHF. The CDR3 DNA is TGCGCCAGCAGCTTCGGGGAAAATCAGCCCCAGCATTTT.

The gene calls are TRBV7-9 and TRBJ2-7; 12 nucleotides line up with TRBD2. Germline loops: CDR1 SEHNR, CDR2 FQNEAQ (reference sequence). The CDR3 totals 13 residues. V trimming: 3 bases; J trimming: 11 bases; junction bases outside the gene matches: 5. The CDR3 loop reads CASSLASGGAEYF. The CDR3 bases are TGTGCCAGCAGCTTGGCTAGCGGGGGGGCGGAGTACTTC.

The chain uses TRBV4-1 and TRBJ2-7; possible D gene TRBD1, 6 bases. CDR3 length equals 16 residues. CDR1 MGHRA and CDR2 YSYEKL come from the germline V gene. V lost 1 base and J 2 bases, leaving 15 bases between the germline ends. In DNA, the CDR3 is TGCGCCAGCAGCCAAGGGTCAGGGGTCCTGGCCTACGAGCAGTACTTC. As protein: CASSQGSGVLAYEQYF.

This clone was seen a handful of times. J is TRBJ1-4 and V is TRBV5-1; tentative D call: TRBD1 (5 bases). Trimming took 2 bases from V and 10 from J, leaving 18 bases between them. The germline gives CDR1 SGHRS, CDR2 YFSETQ. This CDR3 contains 15 residues. CDR3 DNA sequence: TGCGCCAGCAGCTTATCCAATTGGGACGTGGGAAAACTGTTTTTT. Residues: CASSLSNWDVGKLFF.

V usage is TRBV6-1 and J usage is TRBJ2-1; no clear D. The germline V gene encodes CDR1 MNHNS and CDR2 SASEGT. V shed 1 base and J shed 0 bases, with 7 bases lying between them. This CDR3 is 15 amino acids long. In DNA, the CDR3 is TGTGCCAGCAGTGAAGGGGCCGTCTCCTACAATGAGCAGTTCTTC. Protein: CASSEGAVSYNEQFF.

Here the CDR3 reads CASSQDIGRQTQYF. CDR3 coding DNA: TGCGCCAGCAGCCAAGATATAGGGAGGCAGACCCAGTACTTC. The chain combines TRBV4-1 with TRBJ2-5, with TRBD2 as a possible D gene (6 bases). V shed 0 bases and J shed 6 bases, with 11 bases lying between them. Per germline, CDR1 MGHRA and CDR2 YSYEKL. The length of the CDR3 is 14 residues.